The rows below give T cell receptor beta chains drawn from one sample of a study of T cells after yellow fever vaccination. TCRdb redid the calling of the 5' RACE reads with MiXCR, one entry per CDR3 protein. The sample contains a few hundred thousand distinct CDR3 sequences, about 4% of which appear only once. The material was PBMCs, obtained 5 days after the yellow fever booster vaccination. The receptors were gathered from a man between 18 and 35 years old who received the YFV17D yellow fever vaccine. CDR3s include the opening cysteine and the closing phenylalanine or tryptophan.

V gene: TRBV4-2
CDR3 protein: CASSPDEWQSGNTIYF

V gene: TRBV6-2/TRBV6-3
CDR3 protein: CASSWGAGGIQETQYF

V gene: TRBV7-9
CDR3 protein: CASSPLPGTGGTGELFF

V gene: TRBV18
CDR3 protein: CASSPLASGGNEQFF

V gene: TRBV2
CDR3 protein: CASSGATANTEAFF

V gene: TRBV4-1
CDR3 protein: CASSQVGGLAGETQYF

V gene: TRBV2
CDR3 protein: CASSGKGPLNEQFF

V gene: TRBV25-1
CDR3 protein: CASSVLGEMGYTF

V gene: TRBV5-6
CDR3 protein: CASSTGTENQPQHF

V gene: TRBV7-9
CDR3 protein: CASRPTGLARGYTF

V gene: TRBV7-6
CDR3 protein: CASSAGQKETQYF

V gene: TRBV5-6
CDR3 protein: CASSRGFFQPQHF

V gene: TRBV2
CDR3 protein: CASSDLETQYF

V gene: TRBV3-1
CDR3 protein: CASSQINAGANVLTF

V gene: TRBV5-1
CDR3 protein: CASTSGGFNEQFF

V gene: TRBV10-3
CDR3 protein: CAIGGAPYNEQFF

V gene: TRBV20-1
CDR3 protein: CSARDGAGGLAFF

V gene: TRBV12-3/TRBV12-4
CDR3 protein: CASSKSRYTDTQYF

V gene: TRBV6-5
CDR3 protein: CASSYSPRVITGELFF

V gene: TRBV7-9
CDR3 protein: CASSSLYRETQYF

V gene: TRBV7-2
CDR3 protein: CASKMQGLTYEQYF

V gene: TRBV5-1
CDR3 protein: CASRTDRGGTEAFF

V gene: TRBV4-1
CDR3 protein: CASSQDGGRGGYTGELFF

V gene: TRBV12-3/TRBV12-4
CDR3 protein: CASSGARSGNTIYF

V gene: TRBV6-5
CDR3 protein: CASSPLLDAYGYTF

V gene: TRBV4-2
CDR3 protein: CASSQEEAGGADTQYF

V gene: TRBV3-1
CDR3 protein: CASSETGGVTEAFF

V gene: TRBV20-1
CDR3 protein: CSARDRTGNQPQHF

V gene: TRBV6-5
CDR3 protein: CASSSTVSPLHF

V gene: TRBV4-3
CDR3 protein: CASSQGWDSYEQYF

V gene: TRBV5-1
CDR3 protein: CASSSRDRRSQETQYF